This passage covers 21 T cell receptor beta chains from one sample sequenced in a study of cytomegalovirus exposure and HLA in healthy donors. 60 Vbeta and 13 Jbeta primers were used in PCR. Profiling relied on immunoSEQ multiplex PCR, and the TCRdb table lists in-frame clones only, not all of them. Its clone listing holds about 200,000 clones. The sample consisted of PBMCs. All receptors come from a man aged 25 to 45 in good health and CMV-seronegative.

This rearrangement joins TRBV29-1 to TRBJ1-1, with D maybe TRBD1 (6 bases). CDR1 and CDR2 (germline): SQVTM, ANQGSEA. The CDR3 covers 11 residues. V gave up 3 bases and J gave up 7 bases, with 9 bases separating them. The CDR3 coding sequence is TGCAGCGTTGACCTACAGGGTGAAGCTTTCTTT. It encodes CSVDLQGEAFF.

The V and J genes are TRBV27 and TRBJ1-6; a possible D gene is TRBD1 (6 bases). The V end was cut by 0 bases, the J end by 6 bases, with 12 bases between. The germline V gene encodes CDR1 MNHEY and CDR2 SMNVEV (reference sequence). This CDR3 contains 16 residues. CDR3 residues: CASSLSRGQANSPLHF. In nucleotides, the CDR3 is TGTGCCAGCAGTTTATCGCGGGGGCAGGCTAATTCACCCCTCCACTTT.

Comments on this clone: The junction departs from germline at one end; a sequencing error may be responsible. This sequence joins TRBV2 and TRBJ1-5; D is possibly TRBD1 (5 bases). Germline V lookup: CDR1 SNHLY, CDR2 FYNNEI. This CDR3 comprises 13 residues. CDR3 sequence reads: CASRQGGDQLQHF. Here the CDR3 DNA reads TGTGCCAGCAGGCAGGGAGGTGATCAGCTCCAGCATTTT.

The rearrangement joins TRBV28 to TRBJ2-7, with D tentatively TRBD2 (5 bases). CDR1 and CDR2 from the germline V gene are MDHEN and SYDVKM. V was trimmed by 7 bases and J by 3 bases, leaving 10 bases between them. CDR3 length: 12 amino acids. This CDR3 is CASKSGYYEQYF. The CDR3, as DNA: TGTGCCAGCAAAAGCGGCTACTACGAGCAGTACTTC.

The gene calls are TRBV10-2 and TRBJ1-3; D might be TRBD1 (6 bases). V lost 11 bases and J lost 2, with 16 bases in between. Germline assignment: CDR1 WSHSY and CDR2 SAAADI. The CDR3 runs 14 residues. The DNA of the CDR3 is TGCGCCTCCGGACAGCCGGTAGCTGGAAACACCATATATTTT. This translates into CASGQPVAGNTIYF.

The CDR3 sequence: CASSLVGVTYNEQFF. CDR3 coding DNA: TGCGCCAGCAGCTTGGTCGGGGTCACATACAATGAGCAGTTCTTC. The genes are TRBV5-1 and TRBJ2-1, with a weak D call TRBD2 (5 bases). CDR1 and CDR2 from the germline V gene are SGHRS and YFSETQ. V was shortened by 0 bases and J by 4 bases, with 11 bases between the two germline ends. This CDR3 region has 15 residues.

The chain recombines TRBV15 with TRBJ1-3; TRBD1 might be the D (5 bases). V lost 2 bases and J lost 7, with 21 bases in between. Germline V gene data show CDR1 as LNHNV and CDR2 as YYDKDF (reference sequence). The CDR3 is 17 amino acids. This CDR3 is CATSRPLTASMANTIYF. The CDR3 DNA reads as TGTGCCACCAGCAGACCTCTGACAGCGTCAATGGCGAACACCATATATTTT.

The chain combines TRBV18 with TRBJ2-5; D gene unclear. Trimming removed 2 bases from V and 4 bases from J, with 11 bases in between. Germline V gives CDR1 KGHSH, CDR2 LQKENI. The CDR3 covers 14 residues. The DNA for the CDR3 is TGTGCCAGCTCACCATCAGGAATCCCAGAGACCCAGTACTTC. Amino acids: CASSPSGIPETQYF.

The rearrangement joins TRBV9 to TRBJ2-5; D might be TRBD2 (5 bases). Per the germline V gene, CDR1 is SGDLS and CDR2 is YYNGEE. Trimming shortened V by 3 bases and J by 5 bases, and 14 bases separated the two germline ends. CDR3 length: 14 residues. CDR3: CASSAADPGETQYF. CDR3 in DNA: TGTGCCAGCAGCGCCGCCGACCCGGGGGAGACCCAGTACTTC.

This chain connects TRBV5-1 to TRBJ1-5; a possible D gene is TRBD1 (6 bases). CDR3 length: 16 amino acids. Trimming shortened V by 4 bases and J by 7 bases, and 21 bases separated the two germline ends. Germline V lookup: CDR1 SGHRS, CDR2 YFSETQ. The CDR3 coding sequence is TGCGCCAGCAGCCCTGGTGGTACAGGGTTGGAGCAGCCCCAGCATTTT. Translating gives CASSPGGTGLEQPQHF.

J is TRBJ2-2 and V is TRBV6-5; D is possibly TRBD1 (6 bases). V lost 2 bases, J lost 6 bases, and 16 bases lay in between. The CDR3 runs 16 residues. CDR1 and CDR2 from the germline V gene are MNHEY and SVGAGI. The CDR3 coding sequence is TGTGCCAGCAGTTACGGTGCGACCAGGGGCGCCGGGGAGCTGTTTTTT. It is translated as CASSYGATRGAGELFF.

The chain employs TRBV19 and TRBJ1-5, with a weak D call TRBD1 (6 bases). Germline CDR1 is LNHDA and CDR2 is SQIVND (reference sequence). The CDR3 is 14 residues long. Trimming left V 4 bases short and J 3 bases short, with 10 bases between. The CDR3 region is CASSTGQTNQPQHF. The CDR3, as DNA: TGTGCCAGTAGTACCGGACAGACCAATCAGCCCCAGCATTTT.

The J gene is TRBJ2-2, the V gene TRBV5-1; a possible D gene is TRBD1 (6 bases). The V gene's germline CDR1 is SGHRS and CDR2 YFSETQ. The CDR3 is made up of 14 amino acids. Trimming shortened V by 2 bases and J by 6 bases, and 11 bases separated the two germline ends. This chain's CDR3 is CASSFQGPAGELFF. The CDR3 region has the DNA TGCGCCAGCAGCTTCCAGGGGCCGGCCGGGGAGCTGTTTTTT. The full variable domain, its missing parts supplied by reference TRBV5-1 and TRBJ2-2, is KAGVTQTPRYLIKTRGQQVTLSCSPISGHRSVSWYQQTPGQGLQFLFEYFSETQRNKGNFPGRFSGRQFSNSRSEMNVSTLELGDSALYLCASSFQGPAGELFFGEGSRLTVL.

This chain uses TRBV5-6 with TRBJ2-1; TRBD2 matches at 10 bases. CDR3 length equals 14 residues. Germline values: CDR1 SGHDT, CDR2 YYEEEE. Trimming at V came to 4 bases and at J to 3 bases, leaving 1 base not matched to a gene. DNA of the CDR3: TGTGCCAGCAGCCGGACTAGCGGCTACAATGAGCAGTTCTTC. Translation gives CASSRTSGYNEQFF. The full variable domain, completed using reference TRBV5-6 and TRBJ2-1, is DAGVTQSPTHLIKTRGQQVTLRCSPKSGHDTVSWYQQALGQGPQFIFQYYEEEERQRGNFPDRFSGHQFPNYSSELNVNALLLGDSALYLCASSRTSGYNEQFFGPGTRLTVL.

The J gene is TRBJ1-3, the V gene TRBV9, with D possibly being TRBD1 (5 bases). Germline V gene sequence: CDR1 SGDLS, CDR2 YYNGEE. The V end lost 3 bases, the J end lost 0 bases, and 10 bases lay between the germline ends. CDR3 size: 15 residues. The CDR3 loop is CASSALDSSGNTIYF. CDR3 sequence (DNA): TGTGCCAGCAGCGCCCTAGACAGCTCTGGAAACACCATATATTTT.

The chain has TRBV18 and TRBJ1-1; the D gene is possibly TRBD1 (5 bases). CDR3 length: 13 amino acids. From germline, CDR1 is KGHSH and CDR2 LQKENI. V was clipped by 4 bases and J by 8 bases, with 14 bases between them. CDR3 amino acids: CASSQGNQLEAFF. The CDR3 coding sequence is TGTGCCAGCTCACAGGGGAATCAGTTAGAAGCTTTCTTT.

The rearrangement links TRBV7-8 to TRBJ2-7, with D unresolved. Trimming took 5 bases from V and 5 from J, leaving 13 bases between them. This CDR3 region has 13 residues. Per the germline V gene, CDR1 is SGHVS and CDR2 is FQNEAQ. CDR3 sequence: CASSPRSPDEQYF. Written as DNA, the CDR3 is TGTGCCAGCAGCCCACGGTCGCCCGACGAGCAGTACTTC.

This chain uses TRBV7-9 with TRBJ1-3; D is uncertain. CDR3 length: 15 residues. The V end lost 0 bases, the J end lost 4 bases, and 10 bases lay between the germline ends. CDR1 is SEHNR and CDR2 is FQNEAQ in the germline V gene (reference sequence). This chain's CDR3 is CASSLAGFSGNTIYF. The DNA for the CDR3 is TGTGCCAGCAGCTTAGCGGGCTTTTCCGGAAACACCATATATTTT.

The J gene is TRBJ2-3, the V gene TRBV2, with D possibly matching TRBD2 (7 bases). V was pared by 4 bases and J by 2 bases, with 19 bases between. Germline V gene lookup returns CDR1 SNHLY and CDR2 FYNNEI. CDR3 size: 17 residues. The chain's CDR3 is CASSARGGGGITDTQYF. CDR3 in DNA: TGTGCCAGCAGTGCAAGGGGAGGGGGGGGAATCACAGATACGCAGTATTTT. The variable domain in full, completed from reference TRBV2 and TRBJ2-3, reads EPEVTQTPSHQVTQMGQEVILRCVPISNHLYFYWYRQILGQKVEFLVSFYNNEISEKSEIFDDQFSVERPDGSNFTLKIRSTKLEDSAMYFCASSARGGGGITDTQYFGPGTRLTVL.

The V call is TRBV4-1, the J call TRBJ2-3, with TRBD1 as a possible D gene (6 bases). CDR3 length equals 17 residues. Trimming removed 6 bases from V and 0 bases from J, with 19 bases in between. Germline lookup yields CDR1 MGHRA and CDR2 YSYEKL. The CDR3 protein is CASSSRGRTTSTDTQYF. CDR3 in DNA: TGCGCCAGCAGTTCCAGGGGTAGGACAACTAGCACAGATACGCAGTATTTT.

The chain has TRBV30 and TRBJ2-1, with TRBD2 identical over 8 bases. After removal of 2 bases from V and 4 bases from J, the junction contained 13 bases not matched to a gene. CDR3 length: 17 amino acids. Germline V CDR1 and CDR2: GTSNPN, SVGIG (reference sequence). The CDR3: CAWSFPLGQREYNEQFF. The CDR3 DNA reads as TGTGCCTGGAGTTTCCCTCTGGGGCAGCGGGAGTACAATGAGCAGTTCTTC.